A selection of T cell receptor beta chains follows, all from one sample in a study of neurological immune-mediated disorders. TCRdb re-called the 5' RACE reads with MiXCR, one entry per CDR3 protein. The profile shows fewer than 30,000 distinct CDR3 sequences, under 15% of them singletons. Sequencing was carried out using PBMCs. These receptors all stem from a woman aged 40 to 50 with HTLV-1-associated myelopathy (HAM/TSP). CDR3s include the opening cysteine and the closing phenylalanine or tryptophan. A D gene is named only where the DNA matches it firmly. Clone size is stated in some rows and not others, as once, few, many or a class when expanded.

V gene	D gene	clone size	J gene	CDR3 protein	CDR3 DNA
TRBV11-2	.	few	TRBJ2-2	CASSLATNTGELFF	TGTGCCAGCAGCTTAGCTACCAACACCGGGGAGCTGTTTTTT
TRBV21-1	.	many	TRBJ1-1	CASSIQGPEAFF	TGTGCCAGCAGCATACAGGGCCCTGAAGCTTTCTTT
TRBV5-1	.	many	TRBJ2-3	CASSLAYIGGGEDTQYF	TGCGCCAGCAGCTTGGCTTACATCGGGGGTGGAGAAGATACGCAGTATTTT
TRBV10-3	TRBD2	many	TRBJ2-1	CAISELLAGGNNEQFF	TGTGCCATCAGTGAGCTTTTGGCGGGGGGGAACAATGAGCAGTTCTTC
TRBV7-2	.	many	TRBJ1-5	CASSYLRGNSNQPQHF	TGTGCCAGCAGCTACCTACGGGGGAATAGCAATCAGCCCCAGCATTTT
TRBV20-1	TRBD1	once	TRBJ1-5	CSARDARGGNHPQHF	TGCAGTGCAAGAGATGCCAGGGGGGGCAATCACCCCCAGCATTTT
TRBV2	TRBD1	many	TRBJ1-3	CASSGDSGNTIYF	TGTGCCAGCAGTGGGGACAGTGGAAACACCATATATTTT
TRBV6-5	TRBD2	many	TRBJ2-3	CASSTRTSGTDTQYF	TGTGCCAGCAGTACTAGGACTAGCGGAACAGATACGCAGTATTTT
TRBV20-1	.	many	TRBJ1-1	CSARTAGDEAFF	TGCAGTGCGCGAACGGCGGGAGATGAAGCTTTCTTT
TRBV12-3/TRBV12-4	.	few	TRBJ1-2	CASSPNGGSGYTF	TGTGCCAGCAGCCCAAACGGGGGGAGCGGCTACACCTTC
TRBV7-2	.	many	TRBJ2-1	CASSSTGNEQFF	TGTGCCAGCAGCTCTACAGGGAACGAGCAGTTCTTC
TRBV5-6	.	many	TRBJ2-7	CASSFGAVSYEQYF	TGTGCCAGCAGCTTTGGGGCCGTCTCCTACGAGCAGTACTTC
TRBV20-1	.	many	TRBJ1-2	CSAHGDYGYTF	TGCAGTGCCCACGGGGACTATGGCTACACCTTC
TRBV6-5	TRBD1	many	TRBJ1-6	CASSYSRTGINSPLHF	TGTGCCAGCAGTTACTCCAGGACAGGGATAAATTCACCCCTCCACTTT
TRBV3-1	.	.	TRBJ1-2	CASSRTDSNYGYTF	TGTGCCAGTAGCCGGACAGATAGTAACTATGGCTACACCTTC
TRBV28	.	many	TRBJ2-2	CASSYFGNSGLTGELFF	TGTGCCAGCAGTTATTTTGGGAACAGTGGTTTAACCGGGGAGCTGTTTTTT
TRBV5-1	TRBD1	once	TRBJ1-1	CASSLGATGGRTEALF	TGCGCCAGCAGCTTGGGAGCCACAGGGGGACGGACTGAAGCTTTATTT
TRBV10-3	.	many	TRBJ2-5	CAISPLGAAGVETQYF	TGTGCCATCAGCCCACTTGGGGCCGCAGGCGTAGAGACCCAGTACTTC
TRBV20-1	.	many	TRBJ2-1	CSAEGRAYNEQFF	TGCAGTGCTGAGGGACGTGCGTACAATGAGCAGTTCTTC
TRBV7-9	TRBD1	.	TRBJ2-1	CASSQDRAHEQFF	TGTGCCAGCAGTCAGGACAGGGCCCATGAGCAGTTCTTC
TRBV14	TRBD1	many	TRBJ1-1	CASSRGTDPRFAEAFF	TGTGCCAGCAGCCGTGGGACAGACCCCAGGTTCGCTGAAGCTTTCTTT
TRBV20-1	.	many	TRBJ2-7	CSAPTASYEQYF	TGCAGTGCCCCGACAGCCTCCTACGAGCAGTACTTC
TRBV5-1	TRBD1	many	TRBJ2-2	CAGTANTGELFF	TGCGCCGGGACAGCGAACACCGGGGAGCTGTTTTTT
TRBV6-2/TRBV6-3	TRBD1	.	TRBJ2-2	CAIDRDGTGELFF	TGTGCCATAGACAGGGATGGAACCGGGGAGCTGTTTTTT
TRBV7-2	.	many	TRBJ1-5	CASSPRGRGGGEPQHF	TGTGCCAGCAGCCCCCGCGGCCGAGGTGGGGGGGAGCCCCAGCATTTT
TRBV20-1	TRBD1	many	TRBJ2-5	CSAQGTYPGQGMKETQYF	TGCAGTGCTCAGGGAACTTATCCGGGACAGGGTATGAAGGAGACCCAGTACTTC
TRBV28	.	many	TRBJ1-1	CASSFPSTAEAFF	TGTGCCAGCAGTTTTCCGTCGACCGCTGAAGCTTTCTTT
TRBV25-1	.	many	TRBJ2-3	CASTGQRVNTQYF	TGTGCCAGCACCGGACAGAGAGTAAATACGCAGTATTTT
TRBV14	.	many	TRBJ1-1	CASSQDLGASAFF	TGTGCCAGCAGCCAAGATCTGGGGGCTTCAGCTTTCTTT
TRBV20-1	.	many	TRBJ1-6	CSARVGHSSSYNSPLHF	TGCAGTGCTAGAGTTGGACACTCGAGCTCCTATAATTCACCCCTCCACTTT
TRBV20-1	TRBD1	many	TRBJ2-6	CSAGQAGANVLTF	TGCAGTGCTGGACAGGCTGGGGCCAACGTCCTGACTTTC
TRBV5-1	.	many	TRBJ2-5	CASSLDRPGGETQYF	TGCGCCAGCAGCTTGGACCGCCCAGGAGGGGAGACCCAGTACTTC
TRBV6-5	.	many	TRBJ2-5	CASNPPTQYF	TGTGCCAGCAACCCGCCGACCCAGTACTTC
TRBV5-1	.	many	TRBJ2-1	CASRGSTPNSEQFF	TGCGCCAGCAGAGGTTCTACCCCGAACAGTGAGCAGTTCTTC
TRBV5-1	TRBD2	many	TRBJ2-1	CASSWSGGALNEQFF	TGCGCCAGCAGCTGGAGCGGGGGGGCATTAAATGAGCAGTTCTTC
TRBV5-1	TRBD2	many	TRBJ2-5	CASSREAGGEETQYF	TGCGCCAGCAGCCGGGAGGCGGGGGGAGAAGAGACCCAGTACTTC
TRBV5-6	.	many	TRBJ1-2	CASSLDPTGYGNYGYTF	TGTGCCAGCAGCTTGGACCCAACAGGGTACGGGAACTATGGCTACACCTTC
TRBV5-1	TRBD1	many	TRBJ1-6	CASSSDRVSPLHF	TGCGCCAGCAGCTCTGACAGGGTGTCACCCCTCCACTTT
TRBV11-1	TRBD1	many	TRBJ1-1	CASSQSDRGHTEAFF	TGTGCCAGCAGCCAGTCGGACAGGGGGCATACTGAAGCTTTCTTT
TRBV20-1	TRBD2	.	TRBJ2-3	CSATSRGGLDTQYF	TGCAGTGCTACGTCTCGCGGGGGGTTGGATACGCAGTATTTT
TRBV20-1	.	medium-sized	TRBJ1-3	CSARDMMESGNTIYF	TGCAGTGCTAGAGATATGATGGAGTCTGGAAACACCATATATTTT
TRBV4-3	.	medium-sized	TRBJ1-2	CASSQDWNSVILQGYTF	TGCGCCAGCAGCCAAGATTGGAATAGTGTAATCCTTCAAGGCTACACCTTC
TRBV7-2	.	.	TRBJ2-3	CASSPDSISTDTQYF	TGTGCAAGCAGCCCGGACAGCATTAGCACAGATACGCAGTATTTT
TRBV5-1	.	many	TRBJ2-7	CASSLGRSSYEQYF	TGCGCCAGCAGCTTGGGCAGGAGCTCCTACGAGCAGTACTTC
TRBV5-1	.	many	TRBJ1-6	CASSLGFGETNSPLHF	TGCGCCAGCAGCTTGGGGTTTGGAGAAACTAATTCACCCCTCCACTTT
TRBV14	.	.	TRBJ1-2	CASSQVDRHYAYTF	TGTGCCAGCAGCCAAGTGGACAGACATTATGCCTACACCTTC
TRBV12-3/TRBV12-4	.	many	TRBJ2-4	CASQGLAKNIQYF	TGTGCCAGCCAGGGACTAGCCAAAAACATTCAGTACTTC
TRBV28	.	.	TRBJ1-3	CASSVAADPNTIYF	TGTGCCAGCAGTGTTGCGGCAGATCCAAACACCATATATTTT